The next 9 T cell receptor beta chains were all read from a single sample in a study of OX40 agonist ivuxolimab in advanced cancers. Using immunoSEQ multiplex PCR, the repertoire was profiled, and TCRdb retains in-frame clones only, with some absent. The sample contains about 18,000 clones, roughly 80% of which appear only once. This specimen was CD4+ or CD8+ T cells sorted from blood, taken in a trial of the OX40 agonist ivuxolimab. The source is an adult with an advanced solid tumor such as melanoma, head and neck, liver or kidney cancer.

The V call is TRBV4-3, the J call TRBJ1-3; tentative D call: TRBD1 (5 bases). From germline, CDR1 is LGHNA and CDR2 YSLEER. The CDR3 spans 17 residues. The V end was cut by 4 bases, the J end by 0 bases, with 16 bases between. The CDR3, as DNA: TGCGCCAGCAGCCGAGCAGTTCAGGGCCCCTCTGGAAACACCATATATTTT. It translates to CASSRAVQGPSGNTIYF.

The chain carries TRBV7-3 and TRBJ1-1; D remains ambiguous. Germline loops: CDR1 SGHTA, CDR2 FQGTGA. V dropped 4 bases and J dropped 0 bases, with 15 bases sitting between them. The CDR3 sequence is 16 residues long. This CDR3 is CASSSNTTNLNTEAFF. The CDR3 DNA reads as TGTGCCAGCAGCTCCAATACGACCAATTTGAACACTGAAGCTTTCTTT.

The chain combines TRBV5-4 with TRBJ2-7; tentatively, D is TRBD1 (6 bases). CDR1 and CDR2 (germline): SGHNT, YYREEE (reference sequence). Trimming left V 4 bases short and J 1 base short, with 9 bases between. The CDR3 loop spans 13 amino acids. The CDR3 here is CASSRDTSYEQYF. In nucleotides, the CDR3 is TGTGCCAGCAGCCGGGACACGTCCTACGAGCAGTACTTC.

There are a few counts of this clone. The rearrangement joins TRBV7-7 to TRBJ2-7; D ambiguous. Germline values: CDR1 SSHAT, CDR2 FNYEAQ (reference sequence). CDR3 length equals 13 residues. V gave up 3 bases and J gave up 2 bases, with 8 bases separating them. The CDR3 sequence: CASSFNPTYEQYF. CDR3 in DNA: TGTGCCAGCAGCTTTAACCCGACCTACGAGCAGTACTTC. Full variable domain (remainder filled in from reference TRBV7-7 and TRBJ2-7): GAGVSQSPRYKVTKRGQDVTLRCDPISSHATLYWYQQALGQGPEFLTYFNYEAQPDKSGLPSDRFSAERPEGSISTLTIQRTEQRDSAMYRCASSFNPTYEQYFGPGTRLTVT.

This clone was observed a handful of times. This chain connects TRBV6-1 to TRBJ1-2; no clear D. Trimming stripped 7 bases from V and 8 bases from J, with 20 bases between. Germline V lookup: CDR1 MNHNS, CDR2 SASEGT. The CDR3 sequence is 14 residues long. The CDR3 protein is CASTKDYDSGGYTF. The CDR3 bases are TGTGCCAGCACCAAGGACTACGATTCGGGAGGCTACACCTTC.

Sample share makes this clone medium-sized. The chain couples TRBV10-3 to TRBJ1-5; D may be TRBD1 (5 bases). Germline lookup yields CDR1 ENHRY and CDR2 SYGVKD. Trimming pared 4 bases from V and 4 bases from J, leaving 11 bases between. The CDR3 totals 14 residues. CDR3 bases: TGTGCCATCAGTGTCGCAGGGACTAATCAGCCCCAGCATTTT. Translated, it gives CAISVAGTNQPQHF.

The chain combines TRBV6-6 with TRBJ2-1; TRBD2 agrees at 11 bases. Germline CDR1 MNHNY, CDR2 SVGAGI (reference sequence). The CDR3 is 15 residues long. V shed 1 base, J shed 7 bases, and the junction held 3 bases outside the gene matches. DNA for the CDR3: TGTGCCAGCAGTTACTTACTAGCGGGAGTAAATGAGCAGTTCTTC. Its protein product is CASSYLLAGVNEQFF.

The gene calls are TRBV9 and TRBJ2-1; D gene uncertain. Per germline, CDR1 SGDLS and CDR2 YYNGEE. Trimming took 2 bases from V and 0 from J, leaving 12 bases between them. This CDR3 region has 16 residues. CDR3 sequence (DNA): TGTGCCAGCAGCGTCTATAGCTGGGGCTCCTACAATGAGCAGTTCTTC. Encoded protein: CASSVYSWGSYNEQFF.

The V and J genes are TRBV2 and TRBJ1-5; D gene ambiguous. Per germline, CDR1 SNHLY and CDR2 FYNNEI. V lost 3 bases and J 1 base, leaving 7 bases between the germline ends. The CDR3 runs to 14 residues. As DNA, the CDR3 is TGTGCCAGCAGTGACCAAACAAGCAATCAGCCCCAGCATTTT. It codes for CASSDQTSNQPQHF.